This T cell receptor beta chain is from a study of regulatory T cells in long-lasting Graves disease. This clonotype has more than one count but fewer than ten. Indicated time point: newly diagnosed GD, antithyroid drugs for less than 3 months. The TCR library was made from RNA extracted from PBMCs. The CDR3 length is 15 residues. Trimming shortened V by 10 bases and J by 7 bases, and 23 bases separated the two germline ends. CDR1 and CDR2 (germline): SNHLY, FYNNEI. CDR3 regions were amplified by Arm-PCR using iRepertoire HTBI primers to build TCR beta libraries. TCRdb used MiXCR to reprocess the multiplex PCR reads, holding one entry per CDR3 protein. This table has 600,000 to 650,000 distinct CDR3 sequences, approximately 15% appearing once. This sample was shared with a second study, whose subject was T cells in Graves' hyperthyroidism and ophthalmopathy.

The J gene is TRBJ2-1, the V gene TRBV2; the D gene is possibly TRBD2 (6 bases). This specimen consisted of peripheral blood mononuclear cells (PBMCs), obtained at new diagnosis, from a patient treated with antithyroid drugs. This receptor was taken from a woman younger than 45 with Graves disease. The CDR3 sequence: CATDGRPTQRNEQFF. DNA of the CDR3: TGTGCCACCGATGGGAGGCCGACACAAAGAAATGAGCAGTTCTTC. The complete variable domain, with remaining parts taken from reference TRBV2 and TRBJ2-1, reads EPEVTQTPSHQVTQMGQEVILRCVPISNHLYFYWYRQILGQKVEFLVSFYNNEISEKSEIFDDQFSVERPDGSNFTLKIRSTKLEDSAMYFCATDGRPTQRNEQFFGPGTRLTVL.